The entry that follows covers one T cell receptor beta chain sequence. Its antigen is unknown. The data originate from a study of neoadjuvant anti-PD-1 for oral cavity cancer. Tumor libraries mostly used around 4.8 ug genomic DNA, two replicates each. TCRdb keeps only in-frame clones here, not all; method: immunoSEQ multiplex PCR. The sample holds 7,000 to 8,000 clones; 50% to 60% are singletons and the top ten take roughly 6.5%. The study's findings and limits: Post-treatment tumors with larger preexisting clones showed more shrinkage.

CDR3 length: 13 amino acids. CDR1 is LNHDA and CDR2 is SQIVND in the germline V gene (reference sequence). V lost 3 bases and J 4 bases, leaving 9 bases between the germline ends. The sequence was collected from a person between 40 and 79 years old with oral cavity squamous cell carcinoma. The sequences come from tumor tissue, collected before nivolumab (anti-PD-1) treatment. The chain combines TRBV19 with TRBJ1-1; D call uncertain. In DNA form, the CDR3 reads TGTGCCAGTAGTATTAAAATTGGCACTGAAGCTTTCTTT. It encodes CASSIKIGTEAFF.